The next 14 T cell receptor beta chains were all read from a single sample in a study of post-analysis software for immune sequencing data. Findings and limits, study-wide: Elevated frequency relative to controls characterized roughly five TRBV segments in patients, TRBV5-6, TRBV5-1 and TRBV20-1 among them.

No antigens are known for them. Unique molecular identifiers featured in each of the TCR beta cDNA libraries. TCRdb called the PCR reads again in MiXCR, with one record for every CDR3 protein. In the table there are a few hundred thousand distinct CDR3 sequences, about a third of which are singletons. What was sequenced was blood. Source of these receptors: a girl aged 10 to 17 with multiple sclerosis.

V gene TRBV5-1 combines with J gene TRBJ2-3; the D call may be TRBD1 or TRBD2 (6 bases each). Germline V gene lookup returns CDR1 SGHRS and CDR2 YFSETQ. The CDR3 spans 15 residues. Trimming took 4 bases from V and 2 from J, leaving 14 bases between them. This CDR3 is CASSPVEGDTDTQYF. CDR3 DNA: TGCGCCAGCAGCCCGGTGGAGGGGGACACAGATACGCAGTATTTT.

This clonotype was seen only a few times. This chain connects TRBV7-2 to TRBJ1-2; 9 nucleotides match TRBD1. Germline values: CDR1 SGHTA, CDR2 FQGNSA. Losses at the gene ends were 4 bases for V and 8 bases for J; bases not matched to a gene: 11. The CDR3 has 15 amino acids. The CDR3 region has the DNA TGTGCCAGCAGCTCTCCCTCACAGGGGGCGAGGGGCTACACCTTC. It translates to CASSSPSQGARGYTF.

The chain links TRBV28 to TRBJ1-2; 9 bases align to TRBD1. Germline V lookup: CDR1 MDHEN, CDR2 SYDVKM. Unmatched junction bases numbered 10, after V lost 6 bases and J lost 2 bases. The CDR3 contains 16 residues. CDR3 in DNA: TGTGCCAGCAGCTCCTCCACGGGACAGGGAAACTATGGCTACACCTTC. This translates into CASSSSTGQGNYGYTF.

This sequence joins TRBV5-4 and TRBJ1-1; TRBD1 matches 7 bases. CDR3 length: 15 residues. J was trimmed by 7 bases and V by 0 bases; bases with no gene match: 9. The germline CDR1 and CDR2 sequences are SGHNT and YYREEE (reference sequence). Here the CDR3 DNA reads TGTGCCAGCAGCTTGGGCAGGGGGGGCGAAGGTGAAGCTTTCTTT. Protein product: CASSLGRGGEGEAFF.

V gene TRBV27 combines with J gene TRBJ2-1, with 9 bases fitting TRBD2. The CDR3 totals 15 residues. Germline CDR1 and CDR2: MNHEY and SMNVEV (reference sequence). With 11 bases clipped from V and 5 bases from J, the junction kept 13 bases outside the gene matches. The CDR3 loop reads CAARRGGGFNNEQFF. The CDR3 bases are TGTGCCGCGAGGCGGGGGGGAGGTTTCAACAATGAGCAGTTCTTC.

This clonotype was counted many times. This rearrangement joins TRBV4-2 to TRBJ2-5; 12 nucleotides line up with TRBD2. V lost 0 bases to trimming and J lost 5 bases; unmatched junction nucleotides: 1. The CDR3 has 15 residues. CDR1 is LGHNA, CDR2 YNFKEQ, per germline. CDR3 in amino acids: CASSQDGLAGETQYF. The CDR3, as DNA: TGTGCCAGCAGCCAAGACGGACTAGCGGGGGAGACCCAGTACTTC.

In regard to this clonotype: At one end the junction does not follow the germline gene, possibly because of a read error. The genes are TRBV6-6 and TRBJ2-7, with D hard to call. CDR1 and CDR2 (germline): MNHNY, SVGAGI (reference sequence). The CDR3 has 14 residues. CDR3 region: CASSLGRPRNERYF. CDR3 nucleotide sequence: TGTGCCAGCAGCCTCGGTCGACCTAGGAACGAGCGGTACTTC.

This chain uses TRBV6-5 with TRBJ1-2; 7 bases are a match to TRBD1. Germline CDR1 reads MNHEY; CDR2 reads SVGAGI. This CDR3 comprises 15 residues. With V trimmed by 0 bases and J by 2 bases, 3 bases remained unmatched. The CDR3 spells CASSYSGQRNYGYTF. As DNA, the CDR3 is TGTGCCAGCAGTTACTCGGGACAGAGAAACTATGGCTACACCTTC.

The chain combines TRBV7-9 with TRBJ1-2; D uncertain. Germline V gene sequence: CDR1 SEHNR, CDR2 FQNEAQ (reference sequence). The CDR3 covers 14 residues. The V end was cut by 2 bases, the J end by 0 bases, with 7 bases between. CDR3 protein: CASSLYGPNYGYTF. The DNA of the CDR3 is TGTGCCAGCAGCTTATATGGGCCTAACTATGGCTACACCTTC.

The V call is TRBV6-2 or TRBV6-3, the J call TRBJ1-5, with no clear D. Germline CDR1 and CDR2: MNHEY and SVGEGT. This CDR3 is built from 14 residues. V lost 2 bases, J lost 0 bases, and 5 bases lay in between. The CDR3 DNA follows: TGTGCCAGCAGTTACGGATATAGCAATCAGCCCCAGCATTTT. This encodes CASSYGYSNQPQHF.

In the case of this clonotype: One end of the junction is discordant with germline, which a read error may explain. J is TRBJ2-5 and V is TRBV29-1, with D possibly TRBD1 on 6 matching bases. Per the germline V gene, CDR1 is SQVTM and CDR2 is ANQGSEA. CDR3 length: 11 amino acids. The CDR3 DNA sequence: TGCAGCGTTCTCGACAGGTACGAGCAGAACTTC. It yields the protein CSVLDRYEQNF.

This clonotype was observed many times. The CDR3 DNA sequence: TGTGCCAGCAGCCAAGGGTTTTTCGGCTACGAGCAGTACTTC. Amino acids: CASSQGFFGYEQYF. The chain is built from TRBV14 and TRBJ2-7; the D is unclear. This CDR3 spans 14 amino acids. V was trimmed by 1 base and J by 3 bases, leaving 10 bases between them. Germline V gene lookup returns CDR1 SGHDN and CDR2 FVKESK.

A few counts support this clonotype. The chain combines TRBV4-3 with TRBJ2-7; no reliable D call. Germline CDR1 LGHNA, CDR2 YSLEER. The length of the CDR3 is 14 residues. The V and J ends lost 0 bases and 4 bases respectively, with 10 bases between them. CDR3 coding DNA: TGCGCCAGCAGCCAAGATCACCCCCAATACGAGCAGTACTTC. This translates into CASSQDHPQYEQYF.

The sample holds many counts of this clonotype. V and J are TRBV6-5 and TRBJ2-5; TRBD2 agrees at 8 bases. This CDR3 has 14 amino acids. V trimming: 0 bases; J trimming: 5 bases; junction bases outside the gene matches: 2. CDR1 and CDR2 (germline): MNHEY, SVGAGI. The chain's CDR3 is CASSYSSGGETQYF. The CDR3 region has the DNA TGTGCCAGCAGTTACTCGAGCGGGGGTGAGACCCAGTACTTC.